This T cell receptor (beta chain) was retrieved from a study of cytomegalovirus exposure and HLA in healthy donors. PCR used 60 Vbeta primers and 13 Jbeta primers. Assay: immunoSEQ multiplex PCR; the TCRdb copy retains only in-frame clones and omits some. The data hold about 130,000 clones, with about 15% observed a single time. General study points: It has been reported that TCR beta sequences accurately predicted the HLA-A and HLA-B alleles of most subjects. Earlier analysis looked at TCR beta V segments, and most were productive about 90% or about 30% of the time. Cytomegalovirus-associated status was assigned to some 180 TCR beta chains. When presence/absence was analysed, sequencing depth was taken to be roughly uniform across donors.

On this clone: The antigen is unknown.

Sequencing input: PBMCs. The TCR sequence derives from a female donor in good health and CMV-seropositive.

CDR3 loop: CASSSPRGATNEKLFF. CDR3 bases: TGTGCCAGCAGTTCACCCCGGGGTGCAACTAATGAAAAACTGTTTTTT. The chain uses TRBV28 and TRBJ1-4; D is uncertain. Trimming stripped 4 bases from V and 0 bases from J, with 12 bases between. This CDR3 contains 16 residues. Germline V gene sequence: CDR1 MDHEN, CDR2 SYDVKM.